These 23 T cell receptor beta chains were sequenced from one sample in a study of identical twins (dated by TCRdb to between 2015 and 2016). The receptor library was made with 5' RACE. The run used an Illumina HiSeq 2000. TCRdb took the public reads, trimmed them with fastp at Q25, ran MiXCR for clone calling and kept in-frame beta chains. Identical CDR3 proteins give one entry, which carries the most common genes and DNA. The sample contains fewer than 250,000 distinct CDR3 sequences, around a tenth of them found a single time. Of the sample, 5% to 6.5% falls within the top ten clones. The material sequenced was memory (CD45RO+) T cells sorted from blood. What the cell subset or site label conveys for this sample: CD45RO+ enriched T cells. The receptor set was obtained from a woman between 18 and 30 years old in good health.

This clonotype was detected many times. The chain carries TRBV9 and TRBJ2-5; no clear D. This CDR3 has 14 amino acids. Trimming took off 4 bases at V and 5 bases at J, with 15 bases between the two ends. CDR1 is SGDLS, CDR2 YYNGEE, per germline. The CDR3 nucleotides read TGTGCCAGCAGCTCGACCGATCTCGGGGAGACCCAGTACTTC. This encodes CASSSTDLGETQYF. Full variable domain (remainder filled in from reference TRBV9 and TRBJ2-5): DSGVTQTPKHLITATGQRVTLRCSPRSGDLSVYWYQQSLDQGLQFLIQYYNGEERAKGNILERFSAQQFPDLHSELNLSSLELGDSALYFCASSSTDLGETQYFGPGTRLLVL.

This clonotype was detected ten times or more. The CDR3 DNA reads TGTGCCAGCAGCCAAGGGGAGAACTCAGATACGCAGTATTTT. Its protein is CASSQGENSDTQYF. The V and J genes are TRBV4-2 and TRBJ2-3; maybe TRBD2 (5 bases). The CDR3 totals 14 residues. V was pared by 1 base and J by 4 bases, with 9 bases between. Germline CDR1 reads LGHNA; CDR2 reads YNFKEQ.

CDR3 sequence (DNA): TGTGCCAGCAGTTACTTGGCAGGGGGCAAAGATAACACCATATATTTT. This sequence encodes CASSYLAGGKDNTIYF. The chain links TRBV6-5 to TRBJ1-3; the match to TRBD1 covers 8 bases. CDR1 and CDR2 from the germline V gene are MNHEY and SVGAGI. The length of the CDR3 is 16 residues. The V segment lost 1 base and the J segment 7 bases; nucleotides outside the gene matches: 9.

This clonotype has a handful of counts. CDR3 sequence: CASSQDFQPGEQFF. The CDR3 DNA follows: TGCGCCAGCAGCCAAGATTTTCAGCCTGGAGAGCAGTTCTTC. The chain joins TRBV4-3 to TRBJ2-1; D remains unclear. V dropped 0 bases and J dropped 10 bases, with 13 bases sitting between them. Germline V CDR1 and CDR2: LGHNA, YSLEER. This CDR3 comprises 14 residues.

This clonotype came up a few times. This chain links TRBV4-2 with TRBJ2-7, with D possibly TRBD2 on 6 matching bases. The CDR3 sequence is 16 residues long. V lost 0 bases and J lost 2, with 14 bases in between. CDR1 LGHNA and CDR2 YNFKEQ come from the germline V gene. CDR3 sequence: CASSQEGTQRTYEQYF. For the CDR3, the DNA is TGTGCCAGCAGCCAAGAAGGGACTCAACGAACCTACGAGCAGTACTTC.

A few counts support this clonotype. J is TRBJ1-6 and V is TRBV6-5, with TRBD1 matching over 7 bases. The V and J ends lost 2 bases and 9 bases, in that order; junction bases with no gene match: 4. The CDR3 is made up of 14 amino acids. Germline CDR1 and CDR2: MNHEY and SVGAGI. The CDR3 DNA sequence: TGTGCCAGCAGTTACCGACAGGGTGGTTCACCCCTCCACTTT. Amino acid sequence: CASSYRQGGSPLHF.

This clonotype was detected ten times or more. The genes are TRBV20-1 and TRBJ2-2; 9 bases fit TRBD2. Trimming took 0 bases from V and 7 from J; bases not matched to a gene: 3. Per the germline V gene, CDR1 is DFQATT and CDR2 is SNEGSKA (reference sequence). The CDR3 contains 14 residues. In DNA form, the CDR3 reads TGCAGTGCTAGAGATGCGACTAGCGGCGGGGAGCTGTTTTTT. Translation: CSARDATSGGELFF.

This clonotype turned up a few times. The V call is TRBV4-3, the J call TRBJ2-2; D not certain. CDR3 size: 14 residues. Germline CDR1 is LGHNA and CDR2 is YSLEER. Trimming pared 0 bases from V and 4 bases from J, leaving 6 bases between. The CDR3 region is CASSQDRRTGELFF. DNA for the CDR3: TGCGCCAGCAGCCAAGATAGGCGCACCGGGGAGCTGTTTTTT.

The V and J genes are TRBV4-3 and TRBJ1-2; 9 nucleotides align to TRBD1. From germline, CDR1 is LGHNA and CDR2 YSLEER. CDR3 length: 19 residues. The V gene end was trimmed by 0 bases and the J gene end by 4 bases; junction bases not matched to a gene: 15. Here the CDR3 DNA reads TGCGCCAGCAGCCAAGAAGGCCTGTATGAGCGGGACAGGGTCTATGGCTACACCTTC. It specifies CASSQEGLYERDRVYGYTF.

The chain uses TRBV20-1 and TRBJ2-7, with D tentatively TRBD1 or TRBD2 (7 bases each). V was pared by 1 base and J by 2 bases, with 15 bases between. There are 15 residues in the CDR3. Germline assignment: CDR1 DFQATT and CDR2 SNEGSKA (reference sequence). This chain's CDR3 is CSARGGGQSPYEQYF. The CDR3 bases are TGCAGTGCTAGAGGGGGGGGACAGAGTCCCTACGAGCAGTACTTC.

This clonotype appeared a few times. The chain is built from TRBV11-1 and TRBJ2-1; D is ambiguous. This CDR3 is built from 14 residues. V lost 0 bases to trimming and J lost 5 bases, with 8 bases between them. Germline V gene lookup returns CDR1 SGHAT and CDR2 FQDESV (reference sequence). The CDR3, as DNA: TGTGCCAGCAGCTTAGCGCTGCTGGACAATGAGCAGTTCTTC. Translated: CASSLALLDNEQFF. Filled out from reference TRBV11-1 and TRBJ2-1, the complete variable domain reads EAEVAQSPRYKITEKSQAVAFWCDPISGHATLYWYRQILGQGPELLVQFQDESVVDDSQLPKDRFSAERLKGVDSTLKIQPAELGDSAMYLCASSLALLDNEQFFGPGTRLTVL.

This clonotype turned up a few times. The gene calls are TRBV6-4 and TRBJ2-7; the match to TRBD2 covers 11 bases. Germline V CDR1 and CDR2: MRHNA, SNTAGT. With V trimmed by 2 bases and J by 0 bases, 3 bases remained unmatched. The CDR3 consists of 16 residues. The CDR3 reads CASSDPTSGSSYEQYF. As DNA, the CDR3 is TGTGCCAGCAGTGACCCAACTAGCGGGAGCTCCTACGAGCAGTACTTC.

This clonotype showed up just a few times. This chain joins TRBV4-2 and TRBJ2-5; a possible D gene is TRBD2 (6 bases). Trimming took 4 bases from V and 3 from J, leaving 9 bases between them. This CDR3 has 13 amino acids. Germline CDR1 reads LGHNA; CDR2 reads YNFKEQ. DNA for the CDR3: TGTGCCAGCAGCCGTCGACTAGAAGAGACCCAGTACTTC. Its protein is CASSRRLEETQYF.

This clonotype was counted at least ten times. V usage is TRBV5-1 and J usage is TRBJ2-7, with 7 bases aligning to TRBD2. This CDR3 comprises 13 residues. The V gene end was trimmed by 6 bases and the J gene end by 4 bases; junction bases not matched to a gene: 7. Per germline, CDR1 SGHRS and CDR2 YFSETQ. The CDR3 sequence is CASKLAERYEQYF. CDR3 DNA: TGCGCCAGCAAGCTAGCGGAGAGATACGAGCAGTACTTC.

This clonotype was seen more than once but under ten times. The chain recombines TRBV4-1 with TRBJ1-2; the match to TRBD1 covers 8 bases. This CDR3 has 16 amino acids. The V gene end was trimmed by 1 base and the J gene end by 5 bases; junction bases not matched to a gene: 9. CDR1 is MGHRA and CDR2 is YSYEKL in the germline V gene. The CDR3 DNA reads as TGCGCCAGCAGCCAAGTCGGGTTACAGGGGGAGTATGGCTACACCTTC. Its protein product is CASSQVGLQGEYGYTF.

J is TRBJ1-1 and V is TRBV5-1; D unresolved. Trimming left V 0 bases short and J 4 bases short, with 16 bases between. CDR3 length equals 16 residues. The V gene's germline CDR1 is SGHRS and CDR2 YFSETQ. The CDR3 sequence is CASSLGRNRVPTEAFF. The DNA for the CDR3 is TGCGCCAGCAGCTTGGGGAGGAACCGCGTCCCCACTGAAGCTTTCTTT.

This clonotype is labeled medium-sized. The V and J genes are TRBV7-3 and TRBJ1-2; no clear D gene. The germline V gene has CDR1 SGHTA and CDR2 FQGTGA. V was trimmed by 5 bases and J by 7 bases, leaving 20 bases between them. CDR3 size: 15 residues. The chain's CDR3 is CASSPQSGSRLGYTF. The CDR3 DNA follows: TGTGCCAGCAGCCCACAAAGCGGGAGCCGCCTTGGCTACACCTTC.

The V call is TRBV20-1, the J call TRBJ2-3; 7 positions agree with TRBD2. CDR1 is DFQATT, CDR2 SNEGSKA, per germline (reference sequence). The V and J ends lost 5 bases and 2 bases, in that order; junction bases with no gene match: 10. There are 15 residues in the CDR3. CDR3 loop: CSAYRGGGVTDTQYF. The CDR3 DNA sequence: TGCAGTGCTTACAGAGGTGGGGGGGTCACAGATACGCAGTATTTT.

This clonotype was recorded many times. The chain is built from TRBV5-1 and TRBJ1-2; D remains ambiguous. V was clipped by 5 bases and J by 8 bases, with 16 bases between them. Germline-derived CDR1 and CDR2 are SGHRS and YFSETQ. The CDR3 runs 13 residues. The DNA of the CDR3 is TGCGCCAGCAGTATTTCCCCCGGAGGCGGCTACACCTTC. Protein product: CASSISPGGGYTF.

V is TRBV5-5 and J is TRBJ1-4, with D perhaps matching TRBD1 (6 bases). This CDR3 has 15 residues. Trimming pared 2 bases from V and 4 bases from J, leaving 12 bases between. The germline CDR1 and CDR2 sequences are SGHKS and YYEKEE (reference sequence). The DNA for the CDR3 is TGTGCCAGCAGCTTTTCGACAGGATTTAATGAAAAACTGTTTTTT. This sequence encodes CASSFSTGFNEKLFF.

This clonotype has at least ten counts. The rearrangement uses TRBV14 and TRBJ2-1; maybe TRBD1 (5 bases). The V gene's germline CDR1 is SGHDN and CDR2 FVKESK. V was clipped by 1 base and J by 12 bases, with 16 bases between them. The CDR3 length is 14 residues. CDR3 DNA: TGTGCCAGCAGCCAAGGGCTGGGCAGGGCGCCGCAGTTCTTC. Encoded protein: CASSQGLGRAPQFF. The full variable domain, rest sourced from reference TRBV14 and TRBJ2-1, is EAGVTQFPSHSVIEKGQTVTLRCDPISGHDNLYWYRRVMGKEIKFLLHFVKESKQDESGMPNNRFLAERTGGTYSTLKVQPAELEDSGVYFCASSQGLGRAPQFFGPGTRLTVL.

This clonotype is a singleton in its sample. The chain combines TRBV7-9 with TRBJ2-1; D gene uncertain. Germline V gene sequence: CDR1 SEHNR, CDR2 FQNEAQ (reference sequence). This CDR3 has 12 amino acids. The V end was cut by 3 bases, the J end by 5 bases, with 5 bases between. The DNA for the CDR3 is TGTGCCAGCAGCTTTTCACACAATGAGCAGTTCTTC. It is translated as CASSFSHNEQFF. Combining the CDR3 with reference TRBV7-9 and TRBJ2-1 gives the whole variable domain DTGVSQNPRHKITKRGQNVTFRCDPISEHNRLYWYRQTLGQGPEFLTYFQNEAQLEKSRLLSDRFSAERPKGSFSTLEIQRTEQGDSAMYLCASSFSHNEQFFGPGTRLTVL.

Ten or more counts support this clonotype. V and J are TRBV12-3 or TRBV12-4 and TRBJ2-1; 10 nucleotides line up with TRBD1. Losses at the gene ends were 6 bases for V and 8 bases for J; bases not matched to a gene: 10. This CDR3 spans 15 amino acids. The CDR3 here is CASSLGQGDTHEQFF. DNA of the CDR3: TGTGCCAGCAGCCTTGGACAGGGGGATACCCATGAGCAGTTCTTC.